A selection of T cell receptor beta chains follows, all from one sample in a study of OX40 agonist ivuxolimab in advanced cancers. The protocol was immunoSEQ multiplex PCR, while the TCRdb copy is restricted to in-frame clones and leaves out a portion. Of about 85,000 clones in the sample, about 86% were seen once. The source material was CD4+ or CD8+ T cells sorted from blood, sampled in a trial of the OX40 agonist ivuxolimab. The receptors shown here come from an adult with an advanced solid tumor such as melanoma, head and neck, liver or kidney cancer. The conserved cysteine and the conserved F or W are not part of the CDR3 here. Each record gives: V gene, CDR3 protein.

TRBV7-9 ASKGQTGESSPLH
TRBV5-6 ASSLFSGRSSAGELF
TRBV7-2 ASSLGHAGETQY
TRBV18 ASSRSGSLNEKLF
TRBV7-6 ASGGRTEAF
TRBV7-3 ASSPSGGAGYGYT
TRBV4-3 ASSQSFSTEAF
TRBV6-4 ASRGVNTEAF
TRBV9 ASSANRDRAIQSYNEQF
TRBV4-3 ASSQDELAGGPHRAYTQY
TRBV2 ASTERGGGGLDTQY
TRBV6-6 ASSYSTGALDYGYT
TRBV7-8 ASSPRRGGRTDTQY
TRBV30 AWSETGKNTEAF
TRBV7-2 ASSSHRGADSPLH
TRBV27 ASRTPTAFSPLH
TRBV28 ASSSSGGAFLTDTQY
TRBV11-1 ASSLRDSRGSGDTQY
TRBV29-1 SVEREQGDNYGYT
TRBV2 ASSERLGQGLLANEKLF
TRBV9 ASSVGQENQPQH
TRBV7-6 ASSLELVGPSYNSPLH
TRBV28 ASSGPLGTGGTEAF
TRBV6-1 ASSSPGQGKTQY
TRBV15 ATSRDHGGEQY
TRBV2 ASSVLQGRGYT
TRBV5-6 ASSRKRNTEAF
TRBV11-1 ASSLAHGDEETQY
TRBV28 ASRPLGTGVNTIY
TRBV30 AWSSRSGSYNSPLH
TRBV11-2 ASSLDLGQY
TRBV14 ASSQVVGLNTGELF
TRBV7-2 ASSLAVRGAGYNEQF
TRBV9 ASSPRQGGSPLH
TRBV5-1 ASSSGLAWTGELF
TRBV27 ASSSPQGVGARGANVLT
TRBV28 ASTSVNTGELF
TRBV4-1 ASSDYRQINQPQH